This T cell receptor (beta chain) was profiled in a study of T cell changes during pregnancy in multiple sclerosis. The germline V gene encodes CDR1 SGDLS and CDR2 YYNGEE. V lost 0 bases and J 1 base, leaving 18 bases between the germline ends. The CDR3 extends over 18 amino acids. The protocol was immunoSEQ multiplex PCR, while the TCRdb copy is restricted to in-frame clones and leaves out a portion. Of 90,000 to 120,000 clones listed, approximately 93% are singletons. This sequence joins TRBV9 and TRBJ2-3, with a possible D match to TRBD2 (5 bases). The TCR sequence derives from a female donor with multiple sclerosis, enrolled in a pregnancy study. This specimen consisted of peripheral blood, obtained after pregnancy. The CDR3 nucleotides read TGTGCCAGCAGCGTAGCTCCGGACTCCGCCTCGGGCACAGATACGCAGTATTTT. Protein: CASSVAPDSASGTDTQYF. Full variable domain (missing parts from reference TRBV9 and TRBJ2-3): DSGVTQTPKHLITATGQRVTLRCSPRSGDLSVYWYQQSLDQGLQFLIQYYNGEERAKGNILERFSAQQFPDLHSELNLSSLELGDSALYFCASSVAPDSASGTDTQYFGPGTRLTVL.